The clone carrying this T cell receptor beta chain showed up many times. The source of the sample is a study of Graves' ophthalmopathy and Graves' hyperthyroidism. The authors amplified TCR beta CDR3 regions from RNA transcripts. Following a first-round RT-PCR that used HTBI primers, a second-round multiplex PCR was carried out. Each CDR3 protein gets one entry after TCRdb re-called the multiplex PCR reads with MiXCR. The table shows 400,000 to 450,000 distinct CDR3 sequences, with about 21% occurring only once. The CDR3 sequence is 13 residues long. V lost 6 bases and J 1 base, leaving 9 bases between the germline ends.

Material: peripheral blood. V and J are TRBV12-3 or TRBV12-4 and TRBJ1-1; D not certain. This TCR derives from a woman aged 18-29 years with stable Graves' hyperthyroidism. The CDR3 reads CASSDTQNTEAFF. The CDR3 nucleotides read TGTGCCAGCAGCGACACCCAGAACACTGAAGCTTTCTTT.